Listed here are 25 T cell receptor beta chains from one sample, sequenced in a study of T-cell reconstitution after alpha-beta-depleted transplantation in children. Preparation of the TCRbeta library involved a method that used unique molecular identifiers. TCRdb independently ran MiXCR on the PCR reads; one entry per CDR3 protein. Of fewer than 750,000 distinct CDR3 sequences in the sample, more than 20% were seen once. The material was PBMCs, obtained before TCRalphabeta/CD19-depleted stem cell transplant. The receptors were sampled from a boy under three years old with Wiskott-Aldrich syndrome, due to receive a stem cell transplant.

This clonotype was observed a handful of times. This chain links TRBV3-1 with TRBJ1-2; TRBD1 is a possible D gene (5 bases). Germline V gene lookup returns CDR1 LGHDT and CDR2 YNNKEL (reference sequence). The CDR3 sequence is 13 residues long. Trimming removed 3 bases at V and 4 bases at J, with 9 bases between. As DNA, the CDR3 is TGTGCCAGCAGCCAGGGGGAACTCTATGGCTACACCTTC. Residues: CASSQGELYGYTF. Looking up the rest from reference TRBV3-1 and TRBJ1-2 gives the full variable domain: DTAVSQTPKYLVTQMGNDKSIKCEQNLGHDTMYWYKQDSKKFLKIMFSYNNKELIINETVPNRFSPKSPDKAHLNLHINSLELGDSAVYFCASSQGELYGYTFGSGTRLTVV.

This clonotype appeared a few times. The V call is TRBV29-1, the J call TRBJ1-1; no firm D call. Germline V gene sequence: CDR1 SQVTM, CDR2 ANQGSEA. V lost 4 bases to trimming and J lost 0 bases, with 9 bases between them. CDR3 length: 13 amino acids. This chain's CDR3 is CSVVNRLNTEAFF. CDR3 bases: TGCAGCGTTGTAAACAGATTGAACACTGAAGCTTTCTTT.

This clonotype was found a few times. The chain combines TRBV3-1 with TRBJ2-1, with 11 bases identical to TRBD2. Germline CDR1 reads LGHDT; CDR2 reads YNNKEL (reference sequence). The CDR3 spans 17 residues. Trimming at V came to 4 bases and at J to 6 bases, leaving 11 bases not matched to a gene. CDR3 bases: TGTGCCAGCAGCCTCAACTCCGGGACTAGCGGAGTCAATGAGCAGTTCTTC. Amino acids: CASSLNSGTSGVNEQFF.

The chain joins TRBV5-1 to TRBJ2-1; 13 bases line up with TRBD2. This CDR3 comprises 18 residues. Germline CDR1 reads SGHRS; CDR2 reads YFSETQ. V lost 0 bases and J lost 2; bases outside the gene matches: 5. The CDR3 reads CASSLDPTSGRAYNEQFF. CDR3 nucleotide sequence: TGCGCCAGCAGCTTGGACCCTACTAGCGGGAGGGCCTACAATGAGCAGTTCTTC.

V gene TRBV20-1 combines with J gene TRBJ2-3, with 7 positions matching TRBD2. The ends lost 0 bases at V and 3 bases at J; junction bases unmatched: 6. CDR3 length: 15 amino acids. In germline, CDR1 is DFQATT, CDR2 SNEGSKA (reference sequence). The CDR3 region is CSARDWGLSTDTQYF. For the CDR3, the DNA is TGCAGTGCTAGAGATTGGGGACTATCGACAGATACGCAGTATTTT.

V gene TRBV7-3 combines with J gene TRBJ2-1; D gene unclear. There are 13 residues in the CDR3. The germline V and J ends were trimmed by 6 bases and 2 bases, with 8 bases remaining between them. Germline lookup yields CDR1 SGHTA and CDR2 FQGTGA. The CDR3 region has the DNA TGTGCCAGCAGGGCCGCCCCCTACAATGAGCAGTTCTTC. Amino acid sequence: CASRAAPYNEQFF.

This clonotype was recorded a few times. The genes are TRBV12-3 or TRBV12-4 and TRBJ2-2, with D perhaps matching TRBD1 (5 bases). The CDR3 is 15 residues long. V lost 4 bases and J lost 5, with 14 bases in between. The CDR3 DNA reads TGTGCCAGCAGTTCAGCAGCAAGGGGTACCGGGGAGCTGTTTTTT. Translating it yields CASSSAARGTGELFF.

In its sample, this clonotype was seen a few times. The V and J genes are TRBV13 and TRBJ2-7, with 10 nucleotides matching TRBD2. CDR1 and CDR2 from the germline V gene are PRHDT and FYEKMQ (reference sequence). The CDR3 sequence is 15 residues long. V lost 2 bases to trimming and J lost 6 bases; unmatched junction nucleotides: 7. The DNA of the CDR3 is TGTGCCAGCAGCTTACTAGCGGGAGCCGAGTCCGAGCAGTACTTC. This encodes CASSLLAGAESEQYF.

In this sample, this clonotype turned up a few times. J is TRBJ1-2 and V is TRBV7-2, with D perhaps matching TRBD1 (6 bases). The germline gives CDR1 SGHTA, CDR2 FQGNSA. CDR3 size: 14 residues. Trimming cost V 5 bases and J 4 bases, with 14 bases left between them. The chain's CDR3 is CASSRRTASYGYTF. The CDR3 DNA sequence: TGTGCCAGCAGCCGTCGGACAGCCTCCTATGGCTACACCTTC.

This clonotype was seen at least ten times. The CDR3 is CASSYSKFPSSYNEQFF. The DNA of the CDR3 is TGTGCCAGCAGTTACTCGAAGTTCCCGAGCTCCTACAATGAGCAGTTCTTC. The chain carries TRBV6-2 or TRBV6-3 and TRBJ2-1, with D hard to call. Germline CDR1 MNHEY, CDR2 SVGEGT. The CDR3 loop spans 17 amino acids. Trimming stripped 0 bases from V and 0 bases from J, with 12 bases between.

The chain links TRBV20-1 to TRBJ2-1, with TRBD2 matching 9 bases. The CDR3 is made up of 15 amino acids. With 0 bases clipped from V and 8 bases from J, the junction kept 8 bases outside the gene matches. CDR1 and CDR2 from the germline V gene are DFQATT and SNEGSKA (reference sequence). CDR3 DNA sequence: TGCAGTGCTAGAGATGGTAGCGGGAGTATGGATGAGCAGTTCTTC. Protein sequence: CSARDGSGSMDEQFF.

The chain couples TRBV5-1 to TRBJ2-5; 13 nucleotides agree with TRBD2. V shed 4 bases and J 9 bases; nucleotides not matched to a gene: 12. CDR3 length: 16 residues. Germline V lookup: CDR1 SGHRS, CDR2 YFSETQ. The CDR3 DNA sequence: TGCGCCAGCAGCCCCGAGGGACTAGCGGGACCTGGGGCCCAGTACTTC. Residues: CASSPEGLAGPGAQYF.

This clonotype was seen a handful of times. CDR3 sequence reads: CASTPDRGHETQYF. In DNA, the CDR3 is TGCGCCAGCACCCCGGATAGGGGACATGAGACCCAGTACTTC. V is TRBV5-1 and J is TRBJ2-5; a weak D match, TRBD1 (6 bases). Germline lookup yields CDR1 SGHRS and CDR2 YFSETQ. The V end lost 6 bases, the J end lost 5 bases, and 17 bases lay between the germline ends. The CDR3 spans 14 residues.

In nucleotides, the CDR3 is TGTGCCACCCAGCCGTCAGGGGAGGCCAACTATGGCTACACCTTC. Its translation is CATQPSGEANYGYTF. The chain recombines TRBV10-3 with TRBJ1-2, with D possibly matching TRBD1 (6 bases). The CDR3 loop spans 15 amino acids. V lost 10 bases, J lost 2 bases, and 20 bases lay in between. CDR1 and CDR2 (germline): ENHRY, SYGVKD.

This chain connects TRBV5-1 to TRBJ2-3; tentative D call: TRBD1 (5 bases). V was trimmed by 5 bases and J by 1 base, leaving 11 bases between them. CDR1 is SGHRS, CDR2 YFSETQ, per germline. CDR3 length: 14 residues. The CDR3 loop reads CASRARARTDTQYF. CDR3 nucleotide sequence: TGCGCCAGCAGAGCCAGGGCGCGCACAGATACGCAGTATTTT.

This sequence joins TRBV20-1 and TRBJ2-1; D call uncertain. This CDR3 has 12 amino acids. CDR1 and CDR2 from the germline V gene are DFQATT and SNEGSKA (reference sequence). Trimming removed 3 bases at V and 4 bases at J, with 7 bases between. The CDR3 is CSASKNYNEQFF. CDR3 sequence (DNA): TGCAGTGCTAGCAAGAATTACAATGAGCAGTTCTTC.

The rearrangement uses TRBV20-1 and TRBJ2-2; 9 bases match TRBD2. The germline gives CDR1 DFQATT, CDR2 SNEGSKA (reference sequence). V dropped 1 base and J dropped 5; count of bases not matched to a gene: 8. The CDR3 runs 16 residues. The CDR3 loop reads CSARGLAGTQTGELFF. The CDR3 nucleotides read TGCAGTGCTAGAGGGCTAGCGGGAACTCAAACCGGGGAGCTGTTTTTT.

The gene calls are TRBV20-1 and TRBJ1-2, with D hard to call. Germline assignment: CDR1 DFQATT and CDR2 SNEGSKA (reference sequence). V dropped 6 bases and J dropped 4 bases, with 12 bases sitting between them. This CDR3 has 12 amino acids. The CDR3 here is CSARDLSYGYTF. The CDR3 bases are TGCAGTGCACGGGATCTTTCCTATGGCTACACCTTC.

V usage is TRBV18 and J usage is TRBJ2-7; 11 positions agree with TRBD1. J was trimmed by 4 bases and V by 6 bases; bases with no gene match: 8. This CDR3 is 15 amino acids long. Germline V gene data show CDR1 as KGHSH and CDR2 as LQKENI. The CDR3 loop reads CASSRGTGGVYEQYF. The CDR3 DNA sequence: TGTGCCAGCTCCCGGGGGACAGGGGGTGTTTACGAGCAGTACTTC.

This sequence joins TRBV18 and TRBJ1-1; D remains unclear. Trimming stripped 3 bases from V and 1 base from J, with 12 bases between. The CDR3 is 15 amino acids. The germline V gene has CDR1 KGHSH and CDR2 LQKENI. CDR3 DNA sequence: TGTGCCAGCTCACCTATAGCGGGAGCGAACACTGAAGCTTTCTTT. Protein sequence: CASSPIAGANTEAFF.

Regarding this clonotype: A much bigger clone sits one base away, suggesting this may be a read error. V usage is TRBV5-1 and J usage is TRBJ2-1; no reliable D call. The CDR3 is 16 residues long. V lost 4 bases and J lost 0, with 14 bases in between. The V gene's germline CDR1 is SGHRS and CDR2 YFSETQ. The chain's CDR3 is CASSLSRSSSYNEQFF. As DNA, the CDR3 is TGCGCCAGCAGCCTTAGCAGGTCCAGCTCCTACAATGAGCAGTTCTTC.

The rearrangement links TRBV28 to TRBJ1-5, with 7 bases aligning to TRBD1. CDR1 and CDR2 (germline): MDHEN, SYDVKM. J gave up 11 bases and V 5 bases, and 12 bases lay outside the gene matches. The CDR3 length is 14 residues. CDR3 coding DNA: TGTGCCAGCAGTAGAGGGACAGTCATAGGGGCCCAGCATTTT. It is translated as CASSRGTVIGAQHF.

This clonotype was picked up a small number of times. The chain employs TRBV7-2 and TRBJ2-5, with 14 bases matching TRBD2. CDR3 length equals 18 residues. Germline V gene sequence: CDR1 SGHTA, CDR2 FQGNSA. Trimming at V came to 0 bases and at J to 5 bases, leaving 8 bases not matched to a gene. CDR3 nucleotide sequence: TGTGCCAGCAGCTTAGCGGGACTAGCGGGAGTTTCAAGGGAGACCCAGTACTTC. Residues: CASSLAGLAGVSRETQYF.

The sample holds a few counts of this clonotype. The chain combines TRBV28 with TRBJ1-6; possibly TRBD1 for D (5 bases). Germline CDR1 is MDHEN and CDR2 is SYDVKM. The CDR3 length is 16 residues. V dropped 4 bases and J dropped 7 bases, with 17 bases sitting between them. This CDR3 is CASSSPAGQGNSPLHF. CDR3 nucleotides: TGTGCCAGCAGTTCCCCTGCCGGGCAGGGAAATTCACCCCTCCACTTT.

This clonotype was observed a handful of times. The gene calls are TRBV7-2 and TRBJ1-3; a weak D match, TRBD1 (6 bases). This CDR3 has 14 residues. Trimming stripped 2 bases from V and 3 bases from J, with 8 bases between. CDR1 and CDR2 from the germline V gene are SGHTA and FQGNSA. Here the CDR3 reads CASSLQGFGNTIYF. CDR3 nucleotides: TGTGCCAGCAGCTTACAGGGGTTTGGAAACACCATATATTTT.